The 26 T cell receptor beta chains in this list originate from one sample, sequenced in a study of OX40 agonist ivuxolimab in advanced cancers. Produced via immunoSEQ multiplex PCR; TCRdb's table is partial and in-frame only. The sample lists about 100,000 clones; approximately 90% were seen once. The sequences come from CD4+ or CD8+ T cells sorted from blood, collected in a trial of the OX40 agonist ivuxolimab. Receptors originate from an adult with an advanced solid tumor such as melanoma, head and neck, liver or kidney cancer.

The chain has TRBV5-4 and TRBJ2-5; tentative D call: TRBD1 (6 bases). This CDR3 comprises 17 residues. The V and J ends lost 2 bases and 4 bases respectively, with 21 bases between them. Germline values: CDR1 SGHNT, CDR2 YYREEE (reference sequence). The CDR3 region is CASSLATGQLAVETQYF. The CDR3 region has the DNA TGTGCCAGCAGCTTAGCCACCGGACAGTTGGCAGTAGAGACCCAGTACTTC.

The chain is built from TRBV28 and TRBJ2-7; 7 nucleotides align to TRBD1. This CDR3 has 14 amino acids. Trimming at V came to 8 bases and at J to 0 bases, leaving 7 bases not matched to a gene. Germline V gene lookup returns CDR1 MDHEN and CDR2 SYDVKM. CDR3 loop: CASLTGKSSYEQYF. CDR3 nucleotide sequence: TGTGCCAGCCTGACAGGGAAGAGCTCCTACGAGCAGTACTTC.

The CDR3 coding sequence is TGTGCCAGCTCACCCCAGGCGAACACTGAAGCTTTCTTT. Protein sequence: CASSPQANTEAFF. J is TRBJ1-1 and V is TRBV18; D uncertain. The CDR3 is 13 amino acids. Germline V lookup: CDR1 KGHSH, CDR2 LQKENI. The V gene lost 3 bases and the J gene lost 1 base, with 6 bases spanning the gap.

This chain joins TRBV29-1 and TRBJ1-2; D is perhaps TRBD1 (6 bases). Germline CDR1 is SQVTM and CDR2 is ANQGSEA. Trimming took off 6 bases at V and 5 bases at J, with 16 bases between the two ends. This CDR3 comprises 13 residues. The CDR3 reads CSVSVDRRYGYTF. DNA of the CDR3: TGCAGCGTGAGCGTGGACAGACGATATGGCTACACCTTC.

V and J are TRBV5-8 and TRBJ1-5; D is unresolved. This CDR3 has 18 residues. The V gene's germline CDR1 is SGHTS and CDR2 YDEGEE. V was clipped by 0 bases and J by 0 bases, with 16 bases between them. The CDR3 nucleotides read TGTGCCAGCAGCTTGGCTTTAATGTGGGGAAGTAGCAATCAGCCCCAGCATTTT. Translating gives CASSLALMWGSSNQPQHF.

The J gene is TRBJ1-2, the V gene TRBV5-8; D ambiguous. CDR3 length equals 14 residues. CDR1 SGHTS and CDR2 YDEGEE come from the germline V gene. V lost 4 bases and J lost 6, with 16 bases in between. This CDR3 is CASSPLRGLDGYTF. The CDR3 bases are TGTGCCAGCAGCCCACTCCGAGGGTTAGATGGCTACACCTTC.

The gene calls are TRBV19 and TRBJ2-7; no reliable D call. Trimming shortened V by 1 base and J by 1 base, and 11 bases separated the two germline ends. Germline CDR1 and CDR2: LNHDA and SQIVND (reference sequence). The CDR3 extends over 15 amino acids. The CDR3 DNA reads TGTGCCAGTAGTATAGGCATCGGACCTTCCTACGAGCAGTACTTC. Protein: CASSIGIGPSYEQYF.

This clone has a single count. The J gene is TRBJ1-2, the V gene TRBV10-3; D not resolved. Germline CDR1 is ENHRY and CDR2 is SYGVKD. This CDR3 has 12 amino acids. V lost 4 bases, J lost 3 bases, and 6 bases lay in between. CDR3 amino acids: CAISAGDYGYTF. The CDR3 DNA follows: TGTGCCATCAGTGCCGGGGACTATGGCTACACCTTC.

The chain employs TRBV5-1 and TRBJ1-4, with 7 nucleotides matching TRBD1. The CDR3 consists of 13 residues. Looked up from germline, CDR1 is SGHRS and CDR2 is YFSETQ. V trimming: 6 bases; J trimming: 5 bases; junction bases outside the gene matches: 4. CDR3 sequence (DNA): TGCGCCAGCACCAGGGGGGAGAATGAAAAACTGTTTTTT. This gives the protein CASTRGENEKLFF.

The chain combines TRBV6-5 with TRBJ2-7; D possibly corresponds to TRBD2 (6 bases). The CDR3 length is 15 residues. The germline V gene has CDR1 MNHEY and CDR2 SVGAGI. Trimming took 0 bases from V and 0 from J, leaving 9 bases between them. The CDR3 region is CASSYSGLSSYEQYF. CDR3 sequence (DNA): TGTGCCAGCAGTTACTCGGGACTGAGCTCCTACGAGCAGTACTTC.

There are a few counts of this clone. The chain combines TRBV5-5 with TRBJ2-7; 8 nucleotides align to TRBD1. The V gene's germline CDR1 is SGHKS and CDR2 YYEKEE (reference sequence). The CDR3 is 15 amino acids. Trimming at V came to 2 bases and at J to 3 bases, leaving 7 bases not matched to a gene. CDR3 in amino acids: CASSFAPGGYYEQYF. The CDR3 DNA reads TGTGCCAGCAGCTTCGCCCCAGGGGGCTACTACGAGCAGTACTTC.

The table lists this clone with a count of one. This rearrangement joins TRBV5-1 to TRBJ2-2; TRBD1 agrees at 9 bases. V was pared by 4 bases and J by 5 bases, with 6 bases of the junction left unmatched. Germline V gene sequence: CDR1 SGHRS, CDR2 YFSETQ. The length of the CDR3 is 15 residues. The DNA of the CDR3 is TGCGCCAGCAGCCTCGGGACAGGGATGACCGGGGAGCTGTTTTTT. Translation gives CASSLGTGMTGELFF.

This chain connects TRBV5-6 to TRBJ2-3; D is perhaps TRBD1 (5 bases). The CDR3 totals 14 residues. Germline V lookup: CDR1 SGHDT, CDR2 YYEEEE. V was pared by 1 base and J by 1 base, with 7 bases between. CDR3 region: CASSLRGGTDTQYF. The CDR3 coding sequence is TGTGCCAGCAGCTTGAGGGGTGGCACAGATACGCAGTATTTT.

J is TRBJ1-4 and V is TRBV5-6; tentative D call: TRBD1 (5 bases). The CDR3 loop spans 14 amino acids. CDR1 is SGHDT and CDR2 is YYEEEE in the germline V gene. Trimming stripped 6 bases from V and 8 bases from J, with 17 bases between. For the CDR3, the DNA is TGTGCCAGCACCCTGGGGCGAGGTTACGAAAAACTGTTTTTT. It encodes CASTLGRGYEKLFF.

The V gene is TRBV6-1, the J gene TRBJ2-1, with 9 bases lining up with TRBD2. This CDR3 comprises 14 residues. CDR1 is MNHNS, CDR2 SASEGT, per germline. Germline trimming cut 4 bases from V and 4 bases from J; bases unmatched to any gene: 2. CDR3 nucleotides: TGTGCCAGCAGTGGGACTAGCGCTTACAATGAGCAGTTCTTC. Its translation: CASSGTSAYNEQFF.

J is TRBJ2-1 and V is TRBV19, with 10 bases lining up with TRBD2. This CDR3 contains 15 residues. Germline CDR1 reads LNHDA; CDR2 reads SQIVND (reference sequence). The V gene end was trimmed by 3 bases and the J gene end by 6 bases; junction bases not matched to a gene: 5. The chain's CDR3 is CASSISSGRTNEQFF. DNA for the CDR3: TGTGCCAGTAGTATCTCTAGCGGGAGAACCAATGAGCAGTTCTTC.

The chain joins TRBV28 to TRBJ2-1, with D maybe TRBD1 (5 bases). This CDR3 spans 13 amino acids. Trimming removed 7 bases from V and 6 bases from J, with 13 bases in between. Germline assignment: CDR1 MDHEN and CDR2 SYDVKM. The CDR3 nucleotides read TGTGCCAGCACCCCGAGGCAGGGCAATGAGCAGTTCTTC. Translated, it gives CASTPRQGNEQFF.

The genes are TRBV27 and TRBJ2-3; TRBD2 aligns across 11 bases. Germline V gene sequence: CDR1 MNHEY, CDR2 SMNVEV (reference sequence). The CDR3 is 18 residues long. Trimming took 7 bases from V and 1 from J; bases not matched to a gene: 13. The CDR3 loop is CASKGLAVPGRGTDTQYF. The CDR3 DNA reads as TGTGCCAGCAAGGGACTAGCGGTCCCCGGGAGGGGCACAGATACGCAGTATTTT.

This sequence joins TRBV4-3 and TRBJ1-4; D gene ambiguous. The V end was cut by 0 bases, the J end by 7 bases, with 15 bases between. This CDR3 is 16 amino acids long. Germline CDR1 LGHNA, CDR2 YSLEER. The CDR3 protein is CASSQDLPKRGEKLFF. The DNA of the CDR3 is TGCGCCAGCAGCCAAGATTTGCCGAAGAGAGGTGAAAAACTGTTTTTT.

The chain has TRBV10-3 and TRBJ2-3; D is possibly TRBD2 (5 bases). Germline values: CDR1 ENHRY, CDR2 SYGVKD. The CDR3 has 13 residues. The V end lost 11 bases, the J end lost 0 bases, and 12 bases lay between the germline ends. In DNA form, the CDR3 reads TGTGCCGCGCGGGCTAGTAGCACAGATACGCAGTATTTT. Protein sequence: CAARASSTDTQYF.

This chain links TRBV27 with TRBJ2-6; D unresolved. The CDR3 runs to 17 residues. V was cut by 10 bases and J by 0 bases, with 19 bases left in between. Germline V gene lookup returns CDR1 MNHEY and CDR2 SMNVEV (reference sequence). The CDR3 nucleotides are TGTGCCACCAAAAGGATCGCTGTAAACTCTGGGGCCAACGTCCTGACTTTC. This sequence encodes CATKRIAVNSGANVLTF.

The rearrangement joins TRBV5-1 to TRBJ1-1; 7 bases line up with TRBD1. The CDR3 is made up of 15 amino acids. CDR1 SGHRS and CDR2 YFSETQ come from the germline V gene. J gave up 4 bases and V 4 bases, and 10 bases lay outside the gene matches. CDR3 sequence reads: CASSGITGAGTEAFF. In nucleotides, the CDR3 is TGCGCCAGCAGCGGAATAACAGGGGCAGGCACTGAAGCTTTCTTT.

This clone has only one observation. This chain connects TRBV5-4 to TRBJ1-2, with 8 bases identical to TRBD1. With V trimmed by 4 bases and J by 8 bases, 7 bases remained unmatched. The CDR3 length is 13 residues. The germline CDR1 and CDR2 sequences are SGHNT and YYREEE (reference sequence). CDR3: CASSTQGVEGYTF. The CDR3 region has the DNA TGTGCCAGCAGCACACAGGGGGTGGAAGGCTACACCTTC.

The rearrangement uses TRBV11-2 and TRBJ2-1; 12 bases are shared with TRBD2. The germline CDR1 and CDR2 sequences are SGHAT and FQNNGV. With 5 bases clipped from V and 8 bases from J, the junction kept 7 bases outside the gene matches. This CDR3 region has 15 residues. DNA for the CDR3: TGTGCCAGCAGCCTGAGACTAGCGGGAGTGGATGAGCAGTTCTTC. This sequence encodes CASSLRLAGVDEQFF.

The genes are TRBV4-2 and TRBJ2-1, with 11 bases that match TRBD2. Germline values: CDR1 LGHNA, CDR2 YNFKEQ. This CDR3 region has 18 residues. V shed 3 bases, J shed 10 bases, and the junction held 17 bases outside the gene matches. Here the CDR3 reads CASSQDVGTSGAPTEQFF. CDR3 bases: TGTGCCAGCAGCCAGGACGTGGGGACTAGCGGAGCCCCCACGGAGCAGTTCTTC.

This clone has a handful of counts. This chain links TRBV19 with TRBJ1-2; unclear D gene. The CDR3 has 15 amino acids. The V and J ends lost 3 bases and 0 bases respectively, with 11 bases between them. Germline CDR1 LNHDA, CDR2 SQIVND (reference sequence). Here the CDR3 reads CASSMDRRPNYGYTF. CDR3 nucleotides: TGTGCCAGTAGTATGGACCGACGACCTAACTATGGCTACACCTTC.